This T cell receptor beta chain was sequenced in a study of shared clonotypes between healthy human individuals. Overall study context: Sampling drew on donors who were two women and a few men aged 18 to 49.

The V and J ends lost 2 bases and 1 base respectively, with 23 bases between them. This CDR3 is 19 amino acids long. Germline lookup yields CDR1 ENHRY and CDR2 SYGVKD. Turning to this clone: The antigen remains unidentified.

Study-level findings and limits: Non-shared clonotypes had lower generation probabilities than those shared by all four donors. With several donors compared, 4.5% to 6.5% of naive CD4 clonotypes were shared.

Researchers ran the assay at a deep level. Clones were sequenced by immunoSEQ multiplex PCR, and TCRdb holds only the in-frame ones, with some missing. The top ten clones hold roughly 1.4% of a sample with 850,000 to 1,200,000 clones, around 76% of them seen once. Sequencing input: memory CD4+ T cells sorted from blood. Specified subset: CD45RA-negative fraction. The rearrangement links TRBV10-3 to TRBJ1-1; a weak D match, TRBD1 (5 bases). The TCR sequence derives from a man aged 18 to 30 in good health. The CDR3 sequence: CAISEGGNSPKYRNTEAFF. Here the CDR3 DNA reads TGTGCCATCAGTGAGGGGGGTAACAGCCCCAAATATCGGAACACTGAAGCTTTCTTT.